This T cell receptor (beta chain) derives from a study of OX40 agonist ivuxolimab in advanced cancers. The CDR3 totals 13 residues. V lost 0 bases, J lost 4 bases, and 5 bases lay in between. CDR1 and CDR2 from the germline V gene are SGDLS and YYNGEE. Profiling relied on immunoSEQ multiplex PCR, and the TCRdb table lists in-frame clones only, not all of them. The sample lists about 48,000 clones; about four fifths were seen once. The sample holds one count of this clone. Other DNA sequences in the sample encode the same CDR3. This TCR derives from an adult with an advanced solid tumor such as melanoma, head and neck, liver or kidney cancer. V usage is TRBV9 and J usage is TRBJ2-1; no clear D. Material: CD4+ or CD8+ T cells sorted from blood, obtained in a trial of the OX40 agonist ivuxolimab. CDR3 sequence (DNA): TGTGCCAGCAGCGTAGGTACGTACAATGAGCAGTTCTTC. It yields the protein CASSVGTYNEQFF. Using reference TRBV9 and TRBJ2-1 for the parts outside the CDR3, the full variable domain is DSGVTQTPKHLITATGQRVTLRCSPRSGDLSVYWYQQSLDQGLQFLIQYYNGEERAKGNILERFSAQQFPDLHSELNLSSLELGDSALYFCASSVGTYNEQFFGPGTRLTVL.